The 5 T cell receptor beta chains reported below all come from one sample, sequenced in a study of vaccination and CD4 T cells after COVID-19. The treatment here: roughly 10-day PBMC culture with coronavirus spike peptide pools or control peptides (ViraFEST assay). Sequencing of DNA taken from cultured CD4+ T cells relied on the Oncomine TCR Beta short-read assay. TCRdb recomputed calls from the PCR reads with MiXCR, one row per CDR3 protein. Altogether approximately 4,000 distinct CDR3 sequences are present, 38% being singletons, with the ten largest covering roughly 24%. No antigen is known for these receptors. Sequencing used CD4+ T cells from blood, cultured in vitro. The source of these receptors is a human donor who had recovered from COVID-19.

The chain links TRBV2 to TRBJ2-7; D not resolved. CDR3 length: 13 residues. V was shortened by 1 base and J by 4 bases, with 8 bases between the two germline ends. Germline values: CDR1 SNHLY, CDR2 FYNNEI. CDR3 residues: CASSEGWQYEQYF. CDR3 sequence (DNA): TGTGCCAGCAGTGAAGGCTGGCAATACGAGCAGTACTTC.

This clonotype was seen more than once but under ten times. In nucleotides, the CDR3 is TGTGCCAGCAGTGAGGGGTATAAGAACTATGGCTACACCTTC. Its protein product is CASSEGYKNYGYTF. The chain recombines TRBV2 with TRBJ1-2; D gene uncertain. V was cut by 3 bases and J by 2 bases, with 10 bases left in between. The germline gives CDR1 SNHLY, CDR2 FYNNEI. The CDR3 length is 14 residues.

The rearrangement links TRBV20-1 to TRBJ2-1; D ambiguous. The CDR3 contains 11 residues. The V end was cut by 0 bases, the J end by 11 bases, with 8 bases between. Germline CDR1 reads DFQATT; CDR2 reads SNEGSKA (reference sequence). The CDR3 DNA reads as TGCAGTGCTAGAGACGTGGGAAAGCAGTTCTTC. Translation gives CSARDVGKQFF.

The chain links TRBV5-1 to TRBJ1-6; 8 nucleotides align to TRBD1. CDR1 is SGHRS and CDR2 is YFSETQ in the germline V gene. The CDR3 runs to 15 residues. V lost 1 base, J lost 8 bases, and 5 bases stayed unmatched. CDR3 DNA sequence: TGCGCCAGCAGCTTGAGGACAGGGATTGATTCACCCCTCCACTTT. Amino acid sequence: CASSLRTGIDSPLHF.

The chain has TRBV20-1 and TRBJ1-4, with D possibly TRBD1 on 6 matching bases. Deletions cut 0 bases from V and 4 bases from J, with 9 bases between. The CDR3 consists of 14 residues. Germline V gene lookup returns CDR1 DFQATT and CDR2 SNEGSKA (reference sequence). The CDR3 reads CSARETGINEKLFF. CDR3 sequence (DNA): TGCAGTGCTAGAGAGACAGGAATTAATGAAAAACTGTTTTTT.